These 14 T cell receptor beta chains share one sample of origin, sequenced in a study of patients and donors after allogeneic stem cell transplantation (dated by TCRdb to 2018 to 2020). Libraries came from RT-PCR. The sequencer listed for this sample is NextSeq 550. TCRdb handled the public reads itself, with Q25 trimming in fastp and clone calling in MiXCR, and kept productive beta chains. Rows matching on CDR3 protein sequence are summarized as one entry with the most common DNA and genes. The sample records about a million distinct CDR3 sequences, under 20% of which are singletons. 5.5% to 6.5% of the sample is taken by the ten largest. Sequencing used blood, either unsorted or a sorted T cell fraction (not recorded which). The receptors stem from a human donor who was either an allogeneic HSCT recipient or a stem cell or donor lymphocyte infusion donor (not recorded which). It is not recorded whose cells these are; they may come from a transplant donor.

This clonotype was counted between two and nine times. The chain is built from TRBV20-1 and TRBJ1-1, with D possibly being TRBD1 (6 bases). CDR3 length equals 12 residues. Germline V gene lookup returns CDR1 DFQATT and CDR2 SNEGSKA (reference sequence). Here the CDR3 DNA reads TGCAGACGGGGGCTTAAGAACACTGAAGCTTTCTTT. This encodes CRRGLKNTEAFF.

The V call is TRBV5-1, the J call TRBJ1-2, with 8 bases matching TRBD1. The CDR3 length is 14 residues. J lost 6 bases, V lost 0 bases, and 4 bases had no gene match. Germline CDR1 SGHRS, CDR2 YFSETQ. CDR3 nucleotides: TGCGCCAGCAGCTTGGCTGGACAGGGACATGGCTACACCTTC. It is translated as CASSLAGQGHGYTF.

This clonotype occurred a few times. The chain links TRBV24-1 to TRBJ2-3; 12 nucleotides line up with TRBD2. This CDR3 has 15 residues. Losses at the gene ends were 9 bases for V and 6 bases for J; bases not matched to a gene: 9. Looked up from germline, CDR1 is KGHDR and CDR2 is SFDVKD. The CDR3 sequence: CATANRLAGVDTQYF. In nucleotides, the CDR3 is TGTGCCACCGCGAATCGACTAGCGGGAGTCGATACGCAGTATTTT.

This clonotype was counted a few times. This chain links TRBV27 with TRBJ2-2; D may correspond to TRBD1 or TRBD2 (6 bases each). Trimming removed 6 bases from V and 3 bases from J, with 11 bases in between. The CDR3 sequence is 14 residues long. Germline CDR1 MNHEY, CDR2 SMNVEV (reference sequence). CDR3: CASRRDTHTGELFF. The CDR3 nucleotides read TGTGCCAGCAGGCGGGACACACACACCGGGGAGCTGTTTTTT.

This clonotype showed up just a few times. V is TRBV5-1 and J is TRBJ2-6; D is uncertain. CDR1 is SGHRS and CDR2 is YFSETQ in the germline V gene. The CDR3 sequence is 16 residues long. Trimming shortened V by 6 bases and J by 0 bases, and 13 bases separated the two germline ends. This CDR3 is CASKRTPYSGANVLTF. The CDR3 bases are TGCGCCAGCAAGAGGACCCCCTACTCTGGGGCCAACGTCCTGACTTTC.

Worth noting for this clonotype: Given a much more abundant clone one base away, this may be a read error. The chain links TRBV20-1 to TRBJ2-3; 7 bases align to TRBD2. The CDR3 has 16 residues. The germline V gene encodes CDR1 DFQATT and CDR2 SNEGSKA (reference sequence). V lost 0 bases and J lost 3; bases outside the gene matches: 9. CDR3 sequence: CSARDLSRLATDTQYF. CDR3 sequence (DNA): TGCAGTGCTAGAGATTTGTCGAGACTAGCAACAGATACGCAGTATTTT.

CDR3 DNA sequence: TGTGCCAGCAGTTACCCGGGGCCACCCTCCTACGAGCAGTACTTC. Translation: CASSYPGPPSYEQYF. This chain joins TRBV6-2 or TRBV6-3 and TRBJ2-7; D assignment may be TRBD1 or TRBD2 (5 bases each). This CDR3 is built from 15 residues. Trimming took off 2 bases at V and 0 bases at J, with 11 bases between the two ends. The germline V gene has CDR1 MNHEY and CDR2 SVGEGT.

This clonotype came up a few times. This chain joins TRBV6-1 and TRBJ2-1; TRBD2 agrees at 13 bases. After removal of 0 bases from V and 0 bases from J, the junction contained 8 bases not matched to a gene. Germline-derived CDR1 and CDR2 are MNHNS and SASEGT. This CDR3 is built from 20 residues. The CDR3 region is CASSEARGLAGVRSYNEQFF. The DNA for the CDR3 is TGTGCCAGCAGTGAAGCGCGTGGACTAGCGGGGGTCCGCTCCTACAATGAGCAGTTCTTC.

This clonotype was recorded a few times. V usage is TRBV7-8 and J usage is TRBJ1-5; D gene unclear. From germline, CDR1 is SGHVS and CDR2 FQNEAQ. V shed 2 bases and J shed 2 bases, with 13 bases lying between them. The CDR3 spans 16 residues. For the CDR3, the DNA is TGTGCCAGCAGCTTATGGCGGCTCCAGGGCAATCAGCCCCAGCATTTT. This gives the protein CASSLWRLQGNQPQHF. The whole variable domain, filled in from reference TRBV7-8 and TRBJ1-5, reads GAGVSQSPRYKVAKRGQDVALRCDPISGHVSLFWYQQALGQGPEFLTYFQNEAQLDKSGLPSDRFFAERPEGSVSTLKIQRTQQEDSAVYLCASSLWRLQGNQPQHFGDGTRLSIL.

The genes are TRBV21-1 and TRBJ1-2; TRBD1, the table's D call, was not compared with the DNA. TRBV21-1 is described as a pseudogene. The CDR3 totals 16 residues. Here the CDR3 reads CASSRGGDRFLNGYTF. The CDR3 DNA is TGTGCCAGCAGCCGAGGCGGGGACCGCTTCCTTAATGGCTACACCTTC.

This chain connects TRBV25-1 to TRBJ2-7, with 7 bases matching TRBD1. The V segment lost 4 bases and the J segment 4 bases; nucleotides outside the gene matches: 10. This CDR3 contains 15 residues. Germline V gene data show CDR1 as MGHDK and CDR2 as SYGVNS. CDR3 loop: CASSGRQGVGYEQYF. CDR3 DNA sequence: TGTGCCAGCAGTGGCCGCCAGGGGGTAGGATACGAGCAGTACTTC.

The gene calls are TRBV5-1 and TRBJ1-2; D may be TRBD1 (5 bases). The CDR3 runs 13 residues. Germline lookup yields CDR1 SGHRS and CDR2 YFSETQ. The V end was cut by 1 base, the J end by 12 bases, with 16 bases between. CDR3 region: CASSLPTAFGHTF. In DNA, the CDR3 is TGCGCCAGCAGCTTGCCGACAGCTTTTGGTCACACCTTC.

This clonotype was seen a handful of times. The genes are TRBV20-1 and TRBJ2-4, with D tentatively TRBD2 (6 bases). This CDR3 spans 13 amino acids. Per the germline V gene, CDR1 is DFQATT and CDR2 is SNEGSKA (reference sequence). V lost 7 bases and J lost 2, with 12 bases in between. The CDR3 region has the DNA TGCAGTGGAGGAGGGCCGACCAAAAACATTCAGTACTTC. Amino acid sequence: CSGGGPTKNIQYF.

The chain joins TRBV5-5 to TRBJ2-1; 7 positions match TRBD2. The V and J ends lost 0 bases and 0 bases, in that order; junction bases with no gene match: 6. This CDR3 contains 17 residues. Germline values: CDR1 SGHKS, CDR2 YYEKEE (reference sequence). The CDR3 region has the DNA TGTGCCAGCAGCTTGGCCCGGGACTACGACTCCTACAATGAGCAGTTCTTC. Encoded protein: CASSLARDYDSYNEQFF.